This T cell receptor beta chain was found in a study of T cells in Graves' hyperthyroidism and ophthalmopathy. Looking at the study overall: Before any treatment, at initial diagnosis, peripheral blood was collected.

TCR beta CDR3 regions were amplified from RNA transcripts. The primer set for the first-round RT-PCR of the TCR CDR3 was HTBI. TCRdb ran MiXCR on the multiplex PCR reads and lists one entry per CDR3 protein. Of about 580,000 distinct CDR3 sequences listed, over 11% are singletons. Points on this clonotype: Antigen unknown.

Looked up from germline, CDR1 is SGDLS and CDR2 is YYNGEE. The CDR3 loop spans 15 amino acids. With 4 bases removed from V and 3 bases from J, the gap between germline ends came to 14 bases. Findings of the study overall: Most expanded thyroid clonotypes above 0.001 also appeared in blood.

Any patient presenting with uncontrolled infection, other autoimmune disease, pregnancy or lactation was left out. Thyroid ultrasound, orbital computed tomography, clinical symptoms, and serum thyroxine and TRAb underpinned diagnoses. Sequenced material: blood. The V and J genes are TRBV9 and TRBJ1-5; maybe TRBD1 (6 bases). The source is a woman in her thirties with Graves' hyperthyroidism that later progressed to Graves' ophthalmopathy. CDR3 amino acids: CASSLTGFYNQPQHF. The CDR3 bases are TGTGCCAGCAGCCTGACAGGTTTTTACAATCAGCCCCAGCATTTT.